The 26 T cell receptor beta chains below all came from one sample that was sequenced in a study of control samples from healthy donors and cancer patients. Some clones are missing from TCRdb's copy, which holds only in-frame ones; the method was immunoSEQ multiplex PCR. Of fewer than 150,000 clones detected, approximately 91% appear once; the ten largest clones hold 6% to 8%. Sequenced: blood. These receptors were collected from a woman aged 18-29 years in good health.

This clone was counted a few times. The gene calls are TRBV27 and TRBJ2-7; D is perhaps TRBD2 (6 bases). The length of the CDR3 is 16 residues. Per germline, CDR1 MNHEY and CDR2 SMNVEV (reference sequence). The V and J ends lost 2 bases and 0 bases respectively, with 14 bases between them. CDR3 region: CASSLGGTGNSYEQYF. In DNA form, the CDR3 reads TGTGCCAGCAGTTTAGGGGGGACGGGCAACTCCTACGAGCAGTACTTC.

V usage is TRBV7-2 and J usage is TRBJ2-5, with D uncertain. Looked up from germline, CDR1 is SGHTA and CDR2 is FQGNSA. The CDR3 spans 15 residues. The germline V and J ends were trimmed by 2 bases and 7 bases, with 17 bases remaining between them. The CDR3 region has the DNA TGTGCCAGCAGCTTAACTGCCGACCCGTGGCGGACCCAGTACTTC. Encoded protein: CASSLTADPWRTQYF.

The chain employs TRBV2 and TRBJ2-1; 11 nucleotides align to TRBD2. The CDR3 spans 14 residues. Germline values: CDR1 SNHLY, CDR2 FYNNEI. J gave up 4 bases and V 7 bases, and 3 bases lay outside the gene matches. This CDR3 is CASIAGGPYNEQFF. DNA of the CDR3: TGTGCCAGCATAGCGGGAGGGCCTTACAATGAGCAGTTCTTC.

CDR3 sequence: CASSSRQGRVSYEQYF. Here the CDR3 DNA reads TGTGCCAGCAGTTCCAGACAGGGGAGGGTCTCCTACGAGCAGTACTTC. The chain has TRBV6-2 or TRBV6-3 and TRBJ2-7; D might be TRBD1 (8 bases). CDR1 is MNHEY, CDR2 SVGEGT, per germline. The CDR3 covers 16 residues. V gave up 4 bases and J gave up 0 bases, with 16 bases separating them.

V and J are TRBV19 and TRBJ2-4; TRBD1 aligns across 7 bases. Losses at the gene ends were 3 bases for V and 1 base for J; bases not matched to a gene: 3. Germline lookup yields CDR1 LNHDA and CDR2 SQIVND (reference sequence). This CDR3 has 15 amino acids. CDR3 DNA: TGTGCCAGTAGTATTACAGGGGTGGCCAAAAACATTCAGTACTTC. Its translation is CASSITGVAKNIQYF.

The chain combines TRBV6-2 or TRBV6-3 with TRBJ2-2, with 10 positions matching TRBD2. Germline V gene data show CDR1 as MNHEY and CDR2 as SVGEGT. The trim removed 0 bases at V and 0 bases at J, leaving 10 bases unmatched. This CDR3 has 20 residues. CDR3 nucleotides: TGTGCCAGCAGTTACTCCCCTCCTAGCGGGGGTTACGCGAACACCGGGGAGCTGTTTTTT. Protein product: CASSYSPPSGGYANTGELFF.

The rearrangement joins TRBV25-1 to TRBJ2-1; 8 bases line up with TRBD1. In germline, CDR1 is MGHDK, CDR2 SYGVNS. This CDR3 spans 15 amino acids. The V gene end was trimmed by 3 bases and the J gene end by 1 base; junction bases not matched to a gene: 2. The CDR3: CASSDRQGSYNEQFF. In nucleotides, the CDR3 is TGTGCCAGCAGTGACCGACAGGGGTCCTACAATGAGCAGTTCTTC.

V usage is TRBV2 and J usage is TRBJ2-7, with D tentatively TRBD2 (5 bases). With 5 bases removed from V and 2 bases from J, the gap between germline ends came to 10 bases. The CDR3 runs to 13 residues. Germline V gives CDR1 SNHLY, CDR2 FYNNEI. CDR3 sequence reads: CASSWTSAYEQYF. DNA of the CDR3: TGTGCCAGCAGTTGGACTTCAGCCTACGAGCAGTACTTC.

V gene TRBV28 combines with J gene TRBJ2-7; D not resolved. CDR3 length: 12 residues. Trimming stripped 3 bases from V and 10 bases from J, with 13 bases between. The V gene's germline CDR1 is MDHEN and CDR2 SYDVKM. CDR3 in DNA: TGTGCCAGCAGTTTCGGTTCCCACGTACAGTACTTC. It codes for CASSFGSHVQYF.

This clone was seen only a few times. The CDR3 bases are TGTGCCTGGAGTTGGTCTAGTCAAGATACGCAGTATTTT. Its translation is CAWSWSSQDTQYF. This chain connects TRBV30 to TRBJ2-3; D ambiguous. CDR1 and CDR2 from the germline V gene are GTSNPN and SVGIG (reference sequence). This CDR3 has 13 residues. V lost 2 bases to trimming and J lost 5 bases, with 11 bases between them.

CDR3 bases: TGTGCCAGCTCACCGGGACTGAACCTTGAAGCTTTCTTT. This encodes CASSPGLNLEAFF. V is TRBV18 and J is TRBJ1-1; a possible D gene is TRBD1 (5 bases). Germline V gene lookup returns CDR1 KGHSH and CDR2 LQKENI. The CDR3 has 13 residues. V lost 3 bases to trimming and J lost 7 bases, with 12 bases between them.

Note on this clone: Sequence at one end of the junction differs from germline and may be a read error. The rearrangement uses TRBV7-7 and TRBJ2-7; 8 bases fit TRBD2. The CDR3 extends over 18 amino acids. Germline V gives CDR1 SSHAT, CDR2 FNYEAQ (reference sequence). CDR3 residues: CASSLGPGSAGGSNEQYF. CDR3 coding DNA: TGTGCTAGCAGCTTAGGGCCGGGGAGTGCGGGAGGAAGCAACGAGCAGTACTTC.

This clone appeared a single time. The chain links TRBV12-3 or TRBV12-4 to TRBJ1-3; no clear D gene. Trimming pared 6 bases from V and 0 bases from J, leaving 6 bases between. CDR3 length equals 13 residues. The CDR3 loop is CASSLYSGNTIYF. CDR3 nucleotide sequence: TGTGCCAGCAGCCTTTACTCTGGAAACACCATATATTTT.

V usage is TRBV5-6 and J usage is TRBJ1-2; D unresolved. V dropped 0 bases and J dropped 6 bases, with 9 bases sitting between them. Germline V lookup: CDR1 SGHDT, CDR2 YYEEEE. CDR3 size: 13 residues. The CDR3 DNA is TGTGCCAGCAGCTTGGCGATGATCGATGGCTACACCTTC. It yields the protein CASSLAMIDGYTF.

The chain recombines TRBV14 with TRBJ2-1, with D possibly TRBD2 on 6 matching bases. The CDR3 consists of 15 residues. The V end was cut by 4 bases, the J end by 2 bases, with 12 bases between. Germline assignment: CDR1 SGHDN and CDR2 FVKESK. The CDR3 protein is CASSRAGSPYNEQFF. The CDR3, as DNA: TGTGCCAGCAGCCGAGCGGGTAGCCCCTACAATGAGCAGTTCTTC. Full variable domain (rest looked up from reference TRBV14 and TRBJ2-1): EAGVTQFPSHSVIEKGQTVTLRCDPISGHDNLYWYRRVMGKEIKFLLHFVKESKQDESGMPNNRFLAERTGGTYSTLKVQPAELEDSGVYFCASSRAGSPYNEQFFGPGTRLTVL.

V and J are TRBV6-5 and TRBJ2-7, with 7 bases aligning to TRBD1. Trimming took 6 bases from V and 1 from J; bases not matched to a gene: 3. CDR1 and CDR2 (germline): MNHEY, SVGAGI. The CDR3 contains 13 residues. Written as DNA, the CDR3 is TGTGCCAGCAGAGACAGGGTGTCCTACGAGCAGTACTTC. Translated, it gives CASRDRVSYEQYF.

The chain uses TRBV6-6 and TRBJ1-1; TRBD1 aligns across 9 bases. With 7 bases clipped from V and 5 bases from J, the junction kept 5 bases outside the gene matches. There are 13 residues in the CDR3. CDR1 and CDR2 (germline): MNHNY, SVGAGI (reference sequence). This CDR3 reads CASMGQGNTEAFF. The CDR3 region has the DNA TGTGCCAGCATGGGACAGGGTAATACTGAAGCTTTCTTT.

The rearrangement joins TRBV28 to TRBJ2-5; 7 bases align to TRBD1. The CDR3 runs 15 residues. V was pared by 6 bases and J by 0 bases, with 7 bases of the junction left unmatched. From germline, CDR1 is MDHEN and CDR2 SYDVKM. The chain's CDR3 is CASRPGQTYQETQYF. DNA for the CDR3: TGTGCCAGCAGGCCGGGACAGACGTACCAAGAGACCCAGTACTTC.

The V gene is TRBV28, the J gene TRBJ2-2; D tentatively fits TRBD1 or TRBD2 (6 bases each). Germline-derived CDR1 and CDR2 are MDHEN and SYDVKM. This CDR3 comprises 16 residues. V was clipped by 3 bases and J by 6 bases, with 17 bases between them. For the CDR3, the DNA is TGTGCCAGCAGTTTGTGGGGGGCCGTCCACCCCGGGGAGCTGTTTTTT. This sequence encodes CASSLWGAVHPGELFF.

The rearrangement links TRBV2 to TRBJ2-3, with 7 positions matching TRBD2. Germline values: CDR1 SNHLY, CDR2 FYNNEI. V lost 5 bases and J lost 0; bases outside the gene matches: 2. The CDR3 loop spans 14 amino acids. In nucleotides, the CDR3 is TGTGCCAGCAGTAGGACTAGTAGCACAGATACGCAGTATTTT. Translated: CASSRTSSTDTQYF.

This clone came up a few times. This sequence joins TRBV4-1 and TRBJ2-3; 9 bases map to TRBD2. This CDR3 is built from 16 residues. Germline trimming cut 0 bases from V and 1 base from J; bases unmatched to any gene: 2. Germline V CDR1 and CDR2: MGHRA, YSYEKL. The CDR3 spells CASSQEWTSGTDTQYF. The DNA for the CDR3 is TGCGCCAGCAGCCAAGAGTGGACTAGCGGCACAGATACGCAGTATTTT.

The V call is TRBV30, the J call TRBJ1-1; no clear D. Trimming cost V 0 bases and J 2 bases, with 13 bases left between them. This CDR3 region has 15 residues. Germline V gene lookup returns CDR1 GTSNPN and CDR2 SVGIG (reference sequence). CDR3 bases: TGTGCCTGGAGTGTACCTCCTATGGATAACACTGAAGCTTTCTTT. As protein: CAWSVPPMDNTEAFF.

The V gene is TRBV2, the J gene TRBJ2-7, with D possibly matching TRBD1 (5 bases). Germline V CDR1 and CDR2: SNHLY, FYNNEI. The CDR3 is made up of 14 amino acids. V was clipped by 4 bases and J by 1 base, with 11 bases between them. As DNA, the CDR3 is TGTGCCAGCAGTGCACGCAGGGTATCCTACGAGCAGTACTTC. Translated, it gives CASSARRVSYEQYF.

The chain is built from TRBV28 and TRBJ1-5; 9 bases map to TRBD1. Germline assignment: CDR1 MDHEN and CDR2 SYDVKM. The CDR3 loop spans 15 amino acids. Unmatched junction bases numbered 3, after V lost 6 bases and J lost 0 bases. This CDR3 reads CASRTGGGSNQPQHF. The CDR3 DNA reads as TGTGCCAGCAGGACAGGGGGAGGTAGCAATCAGCCCCAGCATTTT.

The CDR3 loop reads CAWSVAGGGAGELFF. CDR3 nucleotides: TGTGCCTGGAGTGTAGCAGGGGGAGGGGCCGGGGAGCTGTTTTTT. The chain is built from TRBV30 and TRBJ2-2; D possibly uses TRBD1 or TRBD2 (7 bases each). The ends were cut back, 0 bases at V and 6 bases at J, with 14 bases in the middle. The germline gives CDR1 GTSNPN, CDR2 SVGIG (reference sequence). The CDR3 contains 15 residues.

This chain uses TRBV25-1 with TRBJ2-7, with 7 bases fitting TRBD1. The germline V gene has CDR1 MGHDK and CDR2 SYGVNS. J lost 4 bases, V lost 3 bases, and 9 bases had no gene match. The CDR3 is 15 residues long. Here the CDR3 reads CASSENRGSGYEQYF. In DNA form, the CDR3 reads TGTGCCAGCAGTGAGAACAGGGGATCGGGATACGAGCAGTACTTC.